This is a list of T cell receptor beta chains from one sample in a study of blood T cells in healthy people across ages. Each CDR3 protein gets one entry after TCRdb re-called the 5' RACE reads with MiXCR. The sample comprises about 570,000 distinct CDR3 sequences, approximately 27% of which are singletons, and around 20% rests with the top ten. Sequencing used blood. These receptors were obtained from a woman in her 70s in good health. The conserved cysteine and the conserved F or W are not part of the CDR3 here.

v_call | cdr3_aa
TRBV5-8 | ASSVTANWRFGYT
TRBV6-5 | ASSKGQSGETQY
TRBV15 | ATSRDLDAYNEQF
TRBV2 | ASSVGVRGTEQF
TRBV21-1 | ASSTGDRSSGNTIY
TRBV4-3 | ASSQDGAGPSYEQY
TRBV19 | ASGQGMNTEAF
TRBV6-6 | ASAGVGETQY
TRBV7-2 | ASSFDRKRGYT
TRBV4-3 | ASSQDRSTLLTQY
TRBV20-1 | SATDSPRGYGYT
TRBV4-3 | ASSQDGPAGGNYEQY
TRBV3-1 | ASSLHGGGNEQY
TRBV9 | ASSKQGKRLSGANVLT
TRBV7-9 | ASSYSGGQLF
TRBV12-3/TRBV12-4 | ASSWGEAVGSYEQY
TRBV20-1 | SARGTSGGFQETQY
TRBV12-3/TRBV12-4 | ASSFGTAEETQY
TRBV4-3 | ASSQGGGTDFLFTDTQY
TRBV25-1 | ASSDGGLPLPSYT
TRBV20-1 | SAGVGSLFYGYT
TRBV7-8 | ASSLRTGEVNEQF
TRBV6-8 | ASSSSTGEDQPQH
TRBV5-1 | ASSSEGGQYNEQF
TRBV12-3/TRBV12-4 | ASSLRTSGGAKEQF
TRBV6-5 | ASSYDGGAHNEQF
TRBV6-5 | ASSYTRVGTGELF
TRBV6-2/TRBV6-3 | ASSSRRTGVYEQY
TRBV9 | ASSVEQMNTEAF
TRBV3-1 | ASSPGTLNYGYT
TRBV7-6 | ASSTGGGAEQY
TRBV5-1 | ASSLEYGRGNIQY
TRBV2 | ASSWDTGGPGYT
TRBV20-1 | SASQGGFLDTQY
TRBV4-3 | ASSQDVTRGPETQY
TRBV20-1 | SALPQGGYGYA
TRBV2 | ASRATAGGVDNEQF
TRBV3-1 | ASSQDGIGWLF
TRBV27 | ASSLIGQEAWYGYT
TRBV7-2 | ASSENYEQY
TRBV24-1 | ATSDITGKSYNEQF
TRBV18 | ASSRNGGSSSYEQY
TRBV29-1 | SVAGLAATDTQY
TRBV5-1 | ASSLAWSSQETQY
TRBV6-2/TRBV6-3 | ASSGAPGQAYGYT
TRBV29-1 | SVRNSNQPQH
TRBV5-4 | ASSLAQAAQGKELF
TRBV4-2 | ASSQETGLAEYEQY
TRBV5-1 | ASSLVPAGRTQY
TRBV28 | ASSSPGQLYEQY
TRBV3-1 | ASSQGLRIRSYNEQF
TRBV7-6 | ASSLEGAGQGNDEQF